This T cell receptor beta chain was found in a study of OX40 agonist ivuxolimab in advanced cancers. For the study at large: While on treatment, patients had intravenous ivuxolimab at 0.01 to 10 mg/kg every 2 weeks. Points from the study as a whole: Among expanded peripheral T cells, antigen specificity went undetermined. CD4+ and CD8+ blood T cells expanded clonally by week 6 at 0.1 to 3.0 mg/kg.

Clones were read by immunoSEQ multiplex PCR, and TCRdb kept only the in-frame ones, dropping some. This table holds 55,000 to 70,000 clones, 85% found once. The germline V and J ends were trimmed by 4 bases and 1 base, with 11 bases remaining between them. Germline CDR1 and CDR2: SGHRS and YFSETQ. This CDR3 contains 15 residues. Remarks on this clone: The antigen remains unidentified.

The source material was CD4+ or CD8+ T cells sorted from blood, sampled in a trial of the OX40 agonist ivuxolimab. This clonotype originated in an adult with an advanced solid tumor such as melanoma, head and neck, liver or kidney cancer. V usage is TRBV5-1 and J usage is TRBJ2-2; D is possibly TRBD1 (5 bases). In DNA form, the CDR3 reads TGCGCCAGCAGCGGAACGGACAAGAACACCGGGGAGCTGTTTTTT. Translation gives CASSGTDKNTGELFF.